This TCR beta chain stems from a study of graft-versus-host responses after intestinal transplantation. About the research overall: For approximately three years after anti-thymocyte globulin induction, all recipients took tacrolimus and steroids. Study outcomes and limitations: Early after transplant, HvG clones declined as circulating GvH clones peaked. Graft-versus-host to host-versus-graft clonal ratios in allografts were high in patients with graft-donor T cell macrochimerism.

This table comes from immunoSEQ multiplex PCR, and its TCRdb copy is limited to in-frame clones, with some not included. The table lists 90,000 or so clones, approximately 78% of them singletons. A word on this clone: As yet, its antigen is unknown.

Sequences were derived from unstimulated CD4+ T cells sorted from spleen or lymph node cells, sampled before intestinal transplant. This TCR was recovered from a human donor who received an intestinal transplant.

CDR3 nucleotide sequence: TGTGCCAGCAGTGAACCTCCCTACAATGAGCAGTTCTTC. Encoded protein: CASSEPPYNEQFF. The chain links TRBV6-1 to TRBJ2-1; D not resolved. The CDR3 runs 13 residues. Germline-derived CDR1 and CDR2 are MNHNS and SASEGT. V lost 2 bases and J lost 2, with 4 bases in between.